The following is a TCR beta chain sequence with its context. No antigen is known for it. The table came from immunoSEQ multiplex PCR; TCRdb's copy has only in-frame clones and leaves some out. The repertoire holds nearly 4,500 clones, with around 50% as singletons. The entry originates in a study of siplizumab effects on memory and regulatory T cells. Study as a whole: Each responder-stimulator pair had a siplizumab approximately 0.95 ug/mL reaction and a drug-free control. Findings and caveats of the study: There were only a minor fraction of alloreactive clones that mapped to unstimulated subsets. Alloreactive sequences traceable to unstimulated CD4+ memory cells declined significantly under siplizumab.

Per germline, CDR1 SGHTA and CDR2 FQGTGA. V gave up 3 bases and J gave up 7 bases, with 12 bases separating them. The CDR3 is 14 residues long. Responder and stimulator cells in the mixed lymphocyte reaction were cultured together for around six days at 37°C. Sequencing used CFSE-low (dividing) CD4+ T cells sorted from an allogeneic mixed lymphocyte reaction. The chain couples TRBV7-3 to TRBJ2-2; D is uncertain. This TCR was sampled from a human donor in good health; the cells came from an allogeneic mixed lymphocyte reaction. Some clones in this sample may be carry-over from other donors' samples. The CDR3 coding sequence is TGTGCCAGCAGCTTGCTAGTGTCTGTCGGGGAGCTGTTTTTT. Amino acids: CASSLLVSVGELFF.